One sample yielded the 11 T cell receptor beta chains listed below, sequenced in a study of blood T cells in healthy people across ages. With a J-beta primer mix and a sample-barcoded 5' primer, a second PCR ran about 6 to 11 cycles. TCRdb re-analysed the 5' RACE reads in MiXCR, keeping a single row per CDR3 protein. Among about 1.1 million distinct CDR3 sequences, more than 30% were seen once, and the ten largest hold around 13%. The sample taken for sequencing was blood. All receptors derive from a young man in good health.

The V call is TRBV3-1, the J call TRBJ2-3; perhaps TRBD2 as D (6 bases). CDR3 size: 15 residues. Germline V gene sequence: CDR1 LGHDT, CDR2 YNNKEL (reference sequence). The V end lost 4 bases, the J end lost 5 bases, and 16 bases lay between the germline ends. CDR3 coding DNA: TGTGCCAGCAGCCCCTTCCGGGACTCGGTAGATACGCAGTATTTT. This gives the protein CASSPFRDSVDTQYF.

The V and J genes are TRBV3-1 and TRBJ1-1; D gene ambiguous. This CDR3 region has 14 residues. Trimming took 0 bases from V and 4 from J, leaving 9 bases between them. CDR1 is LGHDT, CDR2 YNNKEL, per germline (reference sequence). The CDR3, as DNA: TGTGCCAGCAGCCAAGAGATAGGAGGCACTGAAGCTTTCTTT. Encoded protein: CASSQEIGGTEAFF.

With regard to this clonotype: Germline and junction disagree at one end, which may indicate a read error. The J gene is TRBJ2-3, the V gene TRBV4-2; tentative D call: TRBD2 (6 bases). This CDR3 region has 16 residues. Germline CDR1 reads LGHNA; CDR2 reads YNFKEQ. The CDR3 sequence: CASSQAHSGVPVTRYF. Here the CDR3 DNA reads TGTGCCAGCAGCCAAGCGCATAGCGGCGTGCCTGTGACGCGGTATTTT.

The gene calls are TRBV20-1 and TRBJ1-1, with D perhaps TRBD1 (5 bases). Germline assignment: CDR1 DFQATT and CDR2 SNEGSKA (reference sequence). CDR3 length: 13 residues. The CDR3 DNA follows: TGCAGCGCCCGGGACGGAGTGAACACTGAAGCTTTCTTT. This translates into CSARDGVNTEAFF.

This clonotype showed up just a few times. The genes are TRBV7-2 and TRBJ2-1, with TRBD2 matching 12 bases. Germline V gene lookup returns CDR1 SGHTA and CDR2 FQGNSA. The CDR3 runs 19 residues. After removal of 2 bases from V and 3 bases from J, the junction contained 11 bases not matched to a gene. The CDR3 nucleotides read TGTGCCAGCAGCTTAAACCTGGCTAGCGGGGGGGCGGGCTACAATGAGCAGTTCTTC. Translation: CASSLNLASGGAGYNEQFF.

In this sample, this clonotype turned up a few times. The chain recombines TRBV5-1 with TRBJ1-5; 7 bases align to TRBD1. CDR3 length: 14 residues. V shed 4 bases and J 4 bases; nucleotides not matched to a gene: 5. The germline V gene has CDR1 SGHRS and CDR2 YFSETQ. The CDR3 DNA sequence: TGCGCCAGCAGCGGGGACAGTTATAATCAGCCCCAGCATTTT. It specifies CASSGDSYNQPQHF.

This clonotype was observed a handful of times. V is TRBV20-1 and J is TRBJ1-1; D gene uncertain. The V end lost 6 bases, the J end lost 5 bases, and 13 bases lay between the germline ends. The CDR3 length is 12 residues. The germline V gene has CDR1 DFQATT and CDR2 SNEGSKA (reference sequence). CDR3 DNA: TGCAGTGCAGGGCCCTCGCATACTGAAGCTTTCTTT. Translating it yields CSAGPSHTEAFF.

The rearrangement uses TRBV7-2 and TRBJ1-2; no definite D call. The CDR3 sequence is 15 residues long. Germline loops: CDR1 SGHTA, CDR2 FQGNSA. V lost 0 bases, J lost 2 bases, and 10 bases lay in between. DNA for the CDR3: TGTGCCAGCAGCTTAGCCCACGCCACGAACTATGGCTACACCTTC. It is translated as CASSLAHATNYGYTF.

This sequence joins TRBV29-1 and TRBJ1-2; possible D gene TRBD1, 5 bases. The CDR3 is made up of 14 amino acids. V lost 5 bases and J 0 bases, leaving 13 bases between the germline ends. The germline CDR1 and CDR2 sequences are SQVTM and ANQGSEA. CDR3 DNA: TGCAGCGTTACCCAGACAGACACTAACTATGGCTACACCTTC. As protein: CSVTQTDTNYGYTF.

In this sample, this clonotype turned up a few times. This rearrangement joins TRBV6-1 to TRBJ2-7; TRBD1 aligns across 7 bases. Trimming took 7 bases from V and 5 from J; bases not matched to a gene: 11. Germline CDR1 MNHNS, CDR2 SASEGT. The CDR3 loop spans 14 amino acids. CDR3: CASNLQGISNEQYF. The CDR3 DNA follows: TGTGCCAGCAACCTACAGGGGATTAGCAACGAGCAGTACTTC.

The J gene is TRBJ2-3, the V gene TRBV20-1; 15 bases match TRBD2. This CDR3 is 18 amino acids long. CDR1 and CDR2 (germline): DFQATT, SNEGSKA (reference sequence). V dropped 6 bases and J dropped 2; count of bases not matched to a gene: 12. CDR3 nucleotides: TGCAGTGCCCGGCCTCGGACTAGCGGGGGGGCCGTCACAGATACGCAGTATTTT. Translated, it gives CSARPRTSGGAVTDTQYF.